A single sample gave rise to the 21 T cell receptor beta chains below, sequenced in a study of T cells in Graves' hyperthyroidism and ophthalmopathy. Amplified TCR beta CDR3 regions came from RNA transcripts. HTBI primers were the set used in a first-round RT-PCR of the TCR CDR3. TCRdb re-derived calls from the multiplex PCR reads in MiXCR, one entry per CDR3 protein. The top ten hold approximately 18% of the sample, which has a few hundred thousand distinct CDR3 sequences, 17% seen once. What was sequenced was blood. Receptors originate from a woman between 18 and 29 years old with Graves' ophthalmopathy.

This clonotype was picked up many times. The chain couples TRBV28 to TRBJ1-1; D uncertain. Trimming removed 8 bases at V and 3 bases at J, with 13 bases between. Germline V gene sequence: CDR1 MDHEN, CDR2 SYDVKM. The CDR3 is 13 residues long. The DNA of the CDR3 is TGTGCCAGCCTAGACACCTGGGACACTGAAGCTTTCTTT. Its translation: CASLDTWDTEAFF.

This clonotype was found a few times. The J gene is TRBJ1-5, the V gene TRBV27; weak D call: TRBD1 (5 bases). The germline V gene encodes CDR1 MNHEY and CDR2 SMNVEV (reference sequence). The V gene lost 5 bases and the J gene lost 5 bases, with 16 bases spanning the gap. The CDR3 is 15 residues long. The CDR3 protein is CASSMSGKEDQPQHF. CDR3 coding DNA: TGTGCCAGCAGTATGTCAGGGAAGGAGGATCAGCCCCAGCATTTT.

The rearrangement joins TRBV29-1 to TRBJ1-3; no clear D gene. Trimming took off 1 base at V and 0 bases at J, with 10 bases between the two ends. The CDR3 is 15 amino acids. The germline V gene encodes CDR1 SQVTM and CDR2 ANQGSEA. For the CDR3, the DNA is TGCAGCGTTGAAGTGGACGGATTCTCTGGAAACACCATATATTTT. Protein sequence: CSVEVDGFSGNTIYF.

This clonotype was observed at least ten times. This chain links TRBV28 with TRBJ2-7; 8 nucleotides agree with TRBD2. V dropped 6 bases and J dropped 3; count of bases not matched to a gene: 4. CDR1 is MDHEN and CDR2 is SYDVKM in the germline V gene. This CDR3 contains 13 residues. The CDR3 region is CASRTSGYYEQYF. CDR3 nucleotide sequence: TGTGCCAGCAGAACTAGCGGCTACTACGAGCAGTACTTC.

The V gene is TRBV3-1, the J gene TRBJ2-7; no reliable D call. Germline loops: CDR1 LGHDT, CDR2 YNNKEL (reference sequence). This CDR3 comprises 13 residues. Trimming took 5 bases from V and 4 from J, leaving 12 bases between them. In nucleotides, the CDR3 is TGTGCCAGCAGCTCCCCTCAGAGTTACGAGCAGTACTTC. It yields the protein CASSSPQSYEQYF.

This clonotype was observed many times. DNA of the CDR3: TGTGCCAGCAGTTCCCAGCGGGAGGCGAATGAGCAGTTCTTC. It yields the protein CASSSQREANEQFF. The chain employs TRBV28 and TRBJ2-1, with TRBD2 identical over 9 bases. This CDR3 comprises 14 residues. V lost 4 bases, J lost 7 bases, and 5 bases stayed unmatched. The V gene's germline CDR1 is MDHEN and CDR2 SYDVKM.

V and J are TRBV2 and TRBJ2-3, with D perhaps matching TRBD2 (6 bases). The CDR3 covers 15 residues. V was pared by 4 bases and J by 3 bases, with 14 bases between. From germline, CDR1 is SNHLY and CDR2 FYNNEI. The CDR3 sequence is CASSGEAYVTDTQYF. The CDR3 bases are TGTGCCAGCAGTGGGGAGGCCTACGTAACAGATACGCAGTATTTT. Filled out from reference TRBV2 and TRBJ2-3, the complete variable domain reads EPEVTQTPSHQVTQMGQEVILRCVPISNHLYFYWYRQILGQKVEFLVSFYNNEISEKSEIFDDQFSVERPDGSNFTLKIRSTKLEDSAMYFCASSGEAYVTDTQYFGPGTRLTVL.

This clonotype was picked up many times. The chain recombines TRBV4-3 with TRBJ2-5, with D possibly matching TRBD2 (5 bases). The CDR3 extends over 15 amino acids. Trimming removed 0 bases from V and 4 bases from J, with 12 bases in between. CDR1 and CDR2 from the germline V gene are LGHNA and YSLEER. The CDR3 DNA is TGCGCCAGCAGCCAAGATCGCGGGCCTCGAGAGACCCAGTACTTC. This codes for CASSQDRGPRETQYF.

CDR3 DNA: TGTGCCACCAGTGATTCGAATCAGGGAAGGGTTTATAATTCACCCCTCCACTTT. It is translated as CATSDSNQGRVYNSPLHF. The rearrangement links TRBV24-1 to TRBJ1-6, with a possible D match to TRBD1 (5 bases). With 2 bases removed from V and 4 bases from J, the gap between germline ends came to 17 bases. From germline, CDR1 is KGHDR and CDR2 SFDVKD. The CDR3 is 18 amino acids.

Ten or more counts support this clonotype. The chain links TRBV10-3 to TRBJ2-7; 10 nucleotides agree with TRBD2. V was clipped by 1 base and J by 6 bases; unmatched bases: 12. CDR3 length: 17 amino acids. CDR1 is ENHRY, CDR2 SYGVKD, per germline. CDR3 in DNA: TGTGCCATCAGTGAGTGGGACCCCGGCCTAGCGGGAGCCGAGCAGTACTTC. Translated, it gives CAISEWDPGLAGAEQYF.

This clonotype showed up many times. The V call is TRBV27, the J call TRBJ2-5, with D uncertain. Looked up from germline, CDR1 is MNHEY and CDR2 is SMNVEV (reference sequence). The length of the CDR3 is 13 residues. V gave up 8 bases and J gave up 2 bases, with 12 bases separating them. The CDR3 sequence is CASGVGEQETQYF. The CDR3 bases are TGTGCCAGCGGAGTCGGCGAACAAGAGACCCAGTACTTC.

This clonotype was detected a few times. In nucleotides, the CDR3 is TGTGCCAGCAGCTCAGCAGGGGACGCGGGAGGGGAGACCCAGTACTTC. Amino acid sequence: CASSSAGDAGGETQYF. J is TRBJ2-5 and V is TRBV5-6; TRBD2 aligns across 9 bases. The junction had 11 bases not matched to a gene; V was cut back by 3 bases and J by 5 bases. CDR1 and CDR2 from the germline V gene are SGHDT and YYEEEE. This CDR3 region has 16 residues.

This clonotype has just a few counts. Here the CDR3 reads CSARMGPGEQYF. Here the CDR3 DNA reads TGCAGTGCTAGAATGGGTCCAGGCGAGCAGTACTTC. This chain connects TRBV20-1 to TRBJ2-7; D unclear. V lost 2 bases and J 6 bases, leaving 11 bases between the germline ends. CDR3 length: 12 residues. CDR1 DFQATT and CDR2 SNEGSKA come from the germline V gene (reference sequence).

This clonotype appeared a few times. The chain recombines TRBV7-9 with TRBJ2-3, with D hard to call. Looked up from germline, CDR1 is SEHNR and CDR2 is FQNEAQ (reference sequence). Trimming took 3 bases from V and 3 from J, leaving 13 bases between them. The CDR3 loop spans 15 amino acids. The CDR3 loop is CASSFSRLGTDTQYF. Written as DNA, the CDR3 is TGTGCCAGCAGCTTTAGTCGGTTGGGGACAGATACGCAGTATTTT.

This clonotype occurred a few times. The CDR3 bases are TGTGCCAGCAGCGTAGACGGGGGGGCGCGCACAGATACGCAGTATTTT. Protein: CASSVDGGARTDTQYF. The V gene is TRBV9, the J gene TRBJ2-3; 8 bases agree with TRBD2. Trimming at V came to 0 bases and at J to 1 base, leaving 4 bases not matched to a gene. The CDR3 is 16 amino acids. Per the germline V gene, CDR1 is SGDLS and CDR2 is YYNGEE.

This clonotype showed up many times. This sequence joins TRBV6-1 and TRBJ2-1; 14 bases map to TRBD2. V lost 5 bases and J lost 0; bases outside the gene matches: 3. Germline V lookup: CDR1 MNHNS, CDR2 SASEGT. The CDR3 sequence is 17 residues long. DNA for the CDR3: TGTGCCAGCAGTAGGACTAGCGGGGGGACCTCCTACAATGAGCAGTTCTTC. It is translated as CASSRTSGGTSYNEQFF.

There are a few counts of this clonotype. The CDR3 loop is CASSLDSGGETQYF. The CDR3 DNA is TGTGCCAGCAGCTTAGATTCGGGAGGGGAGACCCAGTACTTC. The chain recombines TRBV7-9 with TRBJ2-5, with 8 bases fitting TRBD2. The CDR3 covers 14 residues. After removal of 1 base from V and 5 bases from J, the junction contained 3 bases not matched to a gene. CDR1 and CDR2 (germline): SEHNR, FQNEAQ (reference sequence).

This clonotype was counted ten times or more. The genes are TRBV5-1 and TRBJ2-1; D remains unclear. V lost 1 base to trimming and J lost 5 bases, with 13 bases between them. From germline, CDR1 is SGHRS and CDR2 YFSETQ. This CDR3 contains 15 residues. The CDR3 DNA reads as TGCGCCAGCAGCTTGTCTTCCAGCAGTCACAATGAGCAGTTCTTC. Translation: CASSLSSSSHNEQFF. Drawing the rest from reference TRBV5-1 and TRBJ2-1, the complete variable domain is KAGVTQTPRYLIKTRGQQVTLSCSPISGHRSVSWYQQTPGQGLQFLFEYFSETQRNKGNFPGRFSGRQFSNSRSEMNVSTLELGDSALYLCASSLSSSSHNEQFFGPGTRLTVL.

This clonotype has at least ten counts. This rearrangement joins TRBV20-1 to TRBJ2-5; 12 bases align to TRBD2. The ends lost 5 bases at V and 5 bases at J; junction bases unmatched: 12. Germline V gene lookup returns CDR1 DFQATT and CDR2 SNEGSKA (reference sequence). This CDR3 is 16 amino acids long. The CDR3 bases are TGCAGTGCTTACCTCCTACTAGCGGGGGGACATGAGACCCAGTACTTC. Protein sequence: CSAYLLLAGGHETQYF.

There are a few counts of this clonotype. The chain joins TRBV5-6 to TRBJ1-2, with D unresolved. This CDR3 contains 13 residues. Germline V gives CDR1 SGHDT, CDR2 YYEEEE. V lost 4 bases and J lost 13, with 20 bases in between. CDR3: CASSARTPRVVTF. The CDR3 coding sequence is TGTGCCAGCAGCGCGAGGACTCCCCGTGTGGTCACCTTC.

This clonotype turned up a few times. This chain links TRBV18 with TRBJ2-5; D possibly corresponds to TRBD1 (6 bases). The CDR3 contains 15 residues. CDR1 is KGHSH, CDR2 LQKENI, per germline. Deletions cut 1 base from V and 1 base from J, with 10 bases between. For the CDR3, the DNA is TGTGCCAGCTCACCACGTGGGGGCTTCCAAGAGACCCAGTACTTC. Translated, it gives CASSPRGGFQETQYF.